This T cell receptor beta chain is drawn from a study of T cell responses to AZD1222 COVID-19 vaccine. Sequencing used immunoSEQ multiplex PCR; TCRdb keeps in-frame clones, though not all of them. The table records about 160,000 clones, around 94% of them present only once. The CDR3 runs 16 residues. V shed 4 bases, J shed 0 bases, and the junction held 6 bases outside the gene matches. Germline lookup yields CDR1 KGHSH and CDR2 LQKENI. The sequences come from peripheral blood, collected 28 days after the second AZD1222 dose. The TCR originated in an adult who received the AZD1222 COVID-19 vaccine. The V call is TRBV18, the J call TRBJ1-3, with 7 nucleotides matching TRBD1. CDR3 protein: CASSLGQADSGNTIYF. Written as DNA, the CDR3 is TGTGCCAGCTCACTCGGACAGGCCGACTCTGGAAACACCATATATTTT.